The clone carrying this TCR beta chain appeared a few times. The source of the sample is a study of blood T cell repertoires in COVID-19. Study at large: Italy, Spain and the United States were the sources of the convalescent and acute COVID-19 samples. Sources were T cells, B-cell-depleted T cells, or PBMCs; the material itself was cDNA or gDNA.

The CDR3 runs to 13 residues. V shed 5 bases and J shed 4 bases, with 10 bases lying between them. Germline values: CDR1 SNHLY, CDR2 FYNNEI. As originally analysed: Amplified reference gene primers provided the basis for estimating nucleated cell counts. Profiling relied on immunoSEQ multiplex PCR, and the TCRdb table lists in-frame clones only, not all of them. The V and J calls and clone size were taken over from that table, and D and trimming were inferred from the DNA. The sample has tens of thousands of clones; around 90% are singletons. Material for sequencing was peripheral blood. The TCR was taken from a woman aged 80 or older with acute or convalescent COVID-19. The V gene is TRBV2, the J gene TRBJ2-3; D unresolved. CDR3 coding DNA: TGTGCCAGCAGTTACGCTCGGGCAGATACGCAGTATTTT. Translation gives CASSYARADTQYF.